Shown below are 7 T cell receptor beta chains from a single sample sequenced in a study of blood T cells in healthy people across ages. Next came a second PCR, run for about 6 to 12 cycles, which used a sample-barcoded 5' primer along with a J-beta primer mix. TCRdb redid the calling of the 5' RACE reads with MiXCR, one entry per CDR3 protein. The table shows about 1.7 million distinct CDR3 sequences, with roughly 30% occurring only once. Specimen: blood. Every receptor here comes from a woman aged 25 to 39 in good health.

This sequence joins TRBV7-9 and TRBJ1-2, with 7 bases lining up with TRBD1. CDR3 length: 11 amino acids. Per germline, CDR1 SEHNR and CDR2 FQNEAQ (reference sequence). Trimming cost V 8 bases and J 7 bases; bases outside gene matches: 4. In nucleotides, the CDR3 is TGTGCCAGCGTCTACAGGGGTGGCTACACCTTC. Encoded protein: CASVYRGGYTF.

Details on this clonotype: A junction boundary mismatches the germline segment, possibly from a read error. This chain joins TRBV6-6 and TRBJ2-1, with 10 bases fitting TRBD2. Looked up from germline, CDR1 is MNHNY and CDR2 is SVGAGI (reference sequence). This CDR3 has 15 residues. CDR3 protein: CASSPLAGQYNERFF. In nucleotides, the CDR3 is TGTGCCAGCAGTCCACTAGCGGGACAATACAATGAGCGGTTCTTC.

This chain connects TRBV7-9 to TRBJ2-4, with D tentatively TRBD1 (6 bases). Trimming took 5 bases from V and 4 from J, leaving 15 bases between them. The CDR3 has 15 amino acids. Germline CDR1 reads SEHNR; CDR2 reads FQNEAQ (reference sequence). In DNA form, the CDR3 reads TGTGCCAGCAGCGAGACAGGAAATAAAAAAAACATTCAGTACTTC. Amino acids: CASSETGNKKNIQYF.

This clonotype has just a few counts. This rearrangement joins TRBV10-3 to TRBJ1-4; D may be TRBD1 (6 bases). Germline V gene sequence: CDR1 ENHRY, CDR2 SYGVKD. The CDR3 totals 14 residues. Trimming cost V 6 bases and J 4 bases, with 12 bases left between them. The CDR3: CAISPDRVNEKLFF. The CDR3 bases are TGTGCCATCAGCCCGGACAGAGTTAATGAAAAACTGTTTTTT.

This chain links TRBV27 with TRBJ2-7, with TRBD2 matching over 14 bases. The CDR3 extends over 16 amino acids. V lost 2 bases and J lost 6; bases outside the gene matches: 6. Per the germline V gene, CDR1 is MNHEY and CDR2 is SMNVEV (reference sequence). The CDR3 nucleotides read TGTGCCAGCAGTTTACCCCAGACTAGCGGGAGGGTCGAGCAGTACTTC. Encoded protein: CASSLPQTSGRVEQYF.

The chain is built from TRBV20-1 and TRBJ1-4; possible D gene TRBD1, 5 bases. Germline CDR1 is DFQATT and CDR2 is SNEGSKA (reference sequence). This CDR3 contains 13 residues. V was shortened by 3 bases and J by 7 bases, with 12 bases between the two germline ends. The CDR3 here is CSARAGHGEKLFF. Written as DNA, the CDR3 is TGCAGTGCTAGGGCGGGGCACGGTGAAAAACTGTTTTTT.

The V call is TRBV6-5, the J call TRBJ2-2; 12 bases align to TRBD2. The CDR3 runs to 15 residues. Germline V lookup: CDR1 MNHEY, CDR2 SVGAGI. The trim removed 4 bases at V and 7 bases at J, leaving 4 bases unmatched. The CDR3 sequence: CASSSLTSGGGELFF. CDR3 sequence (DNA): TGTGCCAGCAGTTCCCTGACTAGCGGGGGCGGGGAGCTGTTTTTT.